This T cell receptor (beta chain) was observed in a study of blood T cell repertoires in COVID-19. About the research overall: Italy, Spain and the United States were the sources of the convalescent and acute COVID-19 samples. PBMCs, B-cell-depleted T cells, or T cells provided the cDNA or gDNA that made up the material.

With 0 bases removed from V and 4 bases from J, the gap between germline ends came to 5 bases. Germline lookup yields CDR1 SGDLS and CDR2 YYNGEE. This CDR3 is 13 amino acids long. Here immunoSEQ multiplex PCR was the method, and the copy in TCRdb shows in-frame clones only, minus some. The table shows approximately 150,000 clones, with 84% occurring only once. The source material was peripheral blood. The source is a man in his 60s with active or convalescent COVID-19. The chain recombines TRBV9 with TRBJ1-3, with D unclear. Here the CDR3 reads CASSVATGNTIYF. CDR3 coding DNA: TGTGCCAGCAGCGTAGCTACGGGAAACACCATATATTTT.